Below, 3 T cell receptor beta chains from the same sample are listed, as sequenced in a study of beta chain features in type 1 diabetes. Every isolated RNA sample was fully reverse transcribed, so sequencing captured expressed TCRB transcripts. Sequenced by immunoSEQ multiplex PCR; TCRdb stores in-frame clones only, minus some. The sample has just over 150,000 clones; around 10% are singletons. The specimen was central memory CD4+ T cells from blood. The source of these receptors is a man aged 18-30 years in good health.

The V gene is TRBV27, the J gene TRBJ2-3; tentatively, D is TRBD2 (5 bases). The ends were cut back, 5 bases at V and 1 base at J, with 10 bases in the middle. The CDR3 sequence is 14 residues long. CDR1 and CDR2 from the germline V gene are MNHEY and SMNVEV (reference sequence). The CDR3 DNA sequence: TGTGCCAGCAGTGCCCGGACTGGCACAGATACGCAGTATTTT. It yields the protein CASSARTGTDTQYF.

Points on this clone: A read error may produce the germline difference seen at one junction end. The chain has TRBV5-8 and TRBJ2-5, with D tentatively TRBD1 (5 bases). Germline assignment: CDR1 SGHTS and CDR2 YDEGEE. CDR3 length equals 14 residues. The CDR3 loop reads CASSPTRDSGTQYF. The CDR3 DNA is TGCGCCAGCAGCCCAACCAGGGATTCGGGGACCCAGTACTTC.

The sample holds a few counts of this clone. V gene TRBV11-3 combines with J gene TRBJ2-5; no clear D. The germline V gene has CDR1 SGHNT and CDR2 YENEEA. CDR3 length equals 14 residues. The V gene lost 2 bases and the J gene lost 5 bases, with 12 bases spanning the gap. The CDR3 DNA is TGTGCCAGCAGCTTATTCGGTGGGGATGAGACCCAGTACTTC. It translates to CASSLFGGDETQYF. The full variable domain, with the rest looked up from reference TRBV11-3 and TRBJ2-5, is EAGVVQSPRYKIIEKKQPVAFWCNPISGHNTLYWYLQNLGQGPELLIRYENEEAVDDSQLPKDRFSAERLKGVDSTLKIQPAELGDSAVYLCASSLFGGDETQYFGPGTRLLVL.